These 4 T cell receptor beta chains were all obtained from the same sample, sequenced in a study of cytomegalovirus exposure and HLA in healthy donors. The PCR was carried out with 60 Vbeta primers and 13 Jbeta primers. Assay used: immunoSEQ multiplex PCR; TCRdb lists only in-frame clones, some missing. Here the sample spans some 160,000 clones, about 70% being singletons. The sample taken for sequencing was PBMCs. The source of these receptors is a man aged 55 to 69 in good health and CMV-seronegative.

The chain employs TRBV19 and TRBJ2-1, with D possibly being TRBD2 (5 bases). CDR3 length: 14 residues. Trimming took 10 bases from V and 4 from J, leaving 17 bases between them. Germline V CDR1 and CDR2: LNHDA, SQIVND (reference sequence). The CDR3 bases are TGTGCCACCCGGAGTAGCCCGGGGTACAATGAGCAGTTCTTC. Protein: CATRSSPGYNEQFF.

This chain connects TRBV5-1 to TRBJ2-7; TRBD1 matches at 7 bases. This CDR3 comprises 14 residues. J lost 4 bases, V lost 0 bases, and 4 bases had no gene match. Germline values: CDR1 SGHRS, CDR2 YFSETQ. The CDR3 here is CASSLGQGGYEQYF. In DNA, the CDR3 is TGCGCCAGCAGCTTGGGACAGGGTGGGTACGAGCAGTACTTC.

The chain uses TRBV19 and TRBJ2-7; 7 bases agree with TRBD1. Trimming cost V 9 bases and J 2 bases; bases outside gene matches: 10. The CDR3 runs 14 residues. Germline V gene sequence: CDR1 LNHDA, CDR2 SQIVND (reference sequence). The CDR3 DNA follows: TGTGCCAGCTTCGCAGAGGGACAGACCTACGAGCAGTACTTC. This codes for CASFAEGQTYEQYF. Full variable domain (rest looked up from reference TRBV19 and TRBJ2-7): DGGITQSPKYLFRKEGQNVTLSCEQNLNHDAMYWYRQDPGQGLRLIYYSQIVNDFQKGDIAEGYSVSREKKESFPLTVTSAQKNPTAFYLCASFAEGQTYEQYFGPGTRLTVT.

This chain links TRBV15 with TRBJ2-7, with 8 bases lining up with TRBD2. The V and J ends lost 5 bases and 4 bases, in that order; junction bases with no gene match: 4. Germline V lookup: CDR1 LNHNV, CDR2 YYDKDF (reference sequence). There are 13 residues in the CDR3. DNA for the CDR3: TGTGCCACCAGCTTGGCGGGAGGTTACGAGCAGTACTTC. Residues: CATSLAGGYEQYF. The entire variable domain, with the rest obtained from reference TRBV15 and TRBJ2-7, is as follows: DAMVIQNPRYQVTQFGKPVTLSCSQTLNHNVMYWYQQKSSQAPKLLFHYYDKDFNNEADTPDNFQSRRPNTSFCFLDIRSPGLGDTAMYLCATSLAGGYEQYFGPGTRLTVT.